Presented here are 5 T cell receptor beta chains from one specimen sequenced in a study of cytomegalovirus exposure and HLA in healthy donors. The PCR contained 60 Vbeta and 13 Jbeta primers. Profiling relied on immunoSEQ multiplex PCR, and the TCRdb table lists in-frame clones only, not all of them. The top ten hold around 3.6% of the sample, which has 85,000 to 100,000 clones, about 85% seen once. Input material: PBMCs. The receptors derive from a female donor in good health and CMV-seropositive.

This clone was recorded only once. The junction and the germline gene differ at one end; a read error may be behind it. The V and J genes are TRBV7-7 and TRBJ1-4; the D is unclear. CDR1 is SSHAT, CDR2 FNYEAQ, per germline (reference sequence). CDR3 size: 13 residues. CDR3 loop: CASSLGEGEKLFF. In DNA form, the CDR3 reads TGTGCTAGCAGCTTAGGCGAGGGTGAAAAACTGTTTTTT.

This CDR3 is CASSATVLYGYTF. In DNA form, the CDR3 reads TGTGCCAGCAGTGCGACAGTCCTCTATGGCTACACCTTC. The rearrangement joins TRBV25-1 to TRBJ1-2; a possible D gene is TRBD1 (5 bases). The CDR3 is made up of 13 amino acids. Deletions cut 4 bases from V and 4 bases from J, with 10 bases between. Germline CDR1 MGHDK, CDR2 SYGVNS.

This chain connects TRBV19 to TRBJ1-5; D remains ambiguous. Germline V gene sequence: CDR1 LNHDA, CDR2 SQIVND (reference sequence). The CDR3 sequence is 14 residues long. Trimming removed 4 bases at V and 4 bases at J, with 11 bases between. CDR3 in DNA: TGTGCCAGTAGTACCCGGGATACAAATCAGCCCCAGCATTTT. Amino acids: CASSTRDTNQPQHF.

The J gene is TRBJ1-6, the V gene TRBV19; 8 bases are a match to TRBD1. In germline, CDR1 is LNHDA, CDR2 SQIVND (reference sequence). This CDR3 comprises 15 residues. V lost 3 bases to trimming and J lost 10 bases; unmatched junction nucleotides: 8. The CDR3 sequence: CASSILDRGKSPLHF. The CDR3 nucleotides are TGTGCCAGTAGTATCCTCGACAGGGGTAAATCACCCCTCCACTTT.

The rearrangement uses TRBV9 and TRBJ2-5, with 7 bases identical to TRBD1. This CDR3 spans 15 amino acids. CDR1 and CDR2 (germline): SGDLS, YYNGEE. V gave up 3 bases and J gave up 5 bases; unmatched junction bases: 10. In nucleotides, the CDR3 is TGTGCCAGCAGCGCGAAGGGGGCGCCTGTGGAGACCCAGTACTTC. Protein: CASSAKGAPVETQYF.